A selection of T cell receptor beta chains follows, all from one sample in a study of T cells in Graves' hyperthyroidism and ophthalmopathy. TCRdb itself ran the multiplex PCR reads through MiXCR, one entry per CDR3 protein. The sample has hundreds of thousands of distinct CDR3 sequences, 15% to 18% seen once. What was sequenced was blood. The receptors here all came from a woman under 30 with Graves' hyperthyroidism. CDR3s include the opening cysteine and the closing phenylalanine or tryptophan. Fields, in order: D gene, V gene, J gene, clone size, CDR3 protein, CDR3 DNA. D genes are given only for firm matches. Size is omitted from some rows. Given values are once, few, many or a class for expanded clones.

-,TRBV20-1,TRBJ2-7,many,CSARSLYYEQYF,TGCAGTGCTAGATCTCTTTACTACGAGCAGTACTTC
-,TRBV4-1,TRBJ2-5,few,CASSPAGTRERAQYF,TGCGCCAGCAGCCCTGCCGGGACCCGGGAGCGGGCCCAGTACTTC
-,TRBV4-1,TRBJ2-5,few,CASSAGYQETQYF,TGCGCCAGCAGCGCGGGGTACCAAGAGACCCAGTACTTC
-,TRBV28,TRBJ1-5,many,CASSLGGGAGNQPQHF,TGTGCCAGCAGTTTAGGGGGGGGCGCGGGGAATCAGCCCCAGCATTTT
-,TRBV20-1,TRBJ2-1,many,CSARDLSQYNPTEQFF,TGCAGTGCTAGAGATCTCTCTCAGTACAACCCCACTGAGCAGTTCTTC
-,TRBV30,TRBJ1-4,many,CAWSRGGHNEKLFF,TGTGCCTGGAGTCGAGGGGGGCATAATGAAAAACTGTTTTTT
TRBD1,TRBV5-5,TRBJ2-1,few,CASIPDRGLNNEQFF,TGTGCCAGCATCCCGGACAGGGGTCTAAACAATGAGCAGTTCTTC
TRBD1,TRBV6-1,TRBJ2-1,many,CASSITVDRAYNEQFF,TGTGCCAGCAGCATCACCGTGGACAGGGCCTACAATGAGCAGTTCTTC
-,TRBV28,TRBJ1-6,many,CASSLHGGFSYNSPLHF,TGTGCCAGCAGTTTACATGGGGGTTTCTCCTATAATTCACCCCTCCACTTT
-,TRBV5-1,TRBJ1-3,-,CASSLSPGAIGNTIYF,TGCGCCAGCAGCTTGAGTCCGGGGGCCATTGGAAACACCATATATTTT
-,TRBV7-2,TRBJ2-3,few,CAGGGRGGTDTQYF,TGTGCCGGGGGGGGCAGGGGGGGCACAGATACGCAGTATTTT
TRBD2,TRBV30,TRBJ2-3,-,CAWKTRSWRGGGGTDTQYF,TGTGCCTGGAAGACGAGGTCGTGGCGGGGGGGCGGGGGTACAGATACGCAGTATTTT
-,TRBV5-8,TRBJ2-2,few,CASSLVGANTGELFF,TGTGCCAGCAGCTTGGTCGGCGCGAACACCGGGGAGCTGTTTTTT
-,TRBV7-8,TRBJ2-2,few,CASSPISYNPNTGELFF,TGTGCCAGCAGCCCGATCAGCTACAACCCGAACACCGGGGAGCTGTTTTTT
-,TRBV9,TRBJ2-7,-,CASSGLSGAQNNGEQYF,TGTGCCAGCAGCGGACTATCAGGGGCACAGAATAATGGCGAGCAGTACTTC
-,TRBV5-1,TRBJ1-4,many,CASSPQTNEKLFF,TGCGCCAGCAGCCCGCAAACTAATGAAAAACTGTTTTTT
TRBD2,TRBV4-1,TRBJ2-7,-,CASSQRAGDEYEQYF,TGCGCCAGCAGCCAAAGAGCGGGAGATGAATACGAGCAGTACTTC
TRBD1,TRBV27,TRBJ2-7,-,CASSSGQGTYEQYF,TGTGCCAGCAGTTCAGGACAGGGGACCTACGAGCAGTACTTC
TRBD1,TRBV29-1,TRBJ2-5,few,CSAPGQGAWETQYF,TGCAGCGCTCCCGGACAGGGGGCGTGGGAGACCCAGTACTTC
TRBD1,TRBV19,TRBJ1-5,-,CASRTGESNQPQHF,TGTGCCAGTAGGACAGGGGAAAGCAATCAGCCCCAGCATTTT
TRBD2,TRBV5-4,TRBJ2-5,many,CASSPGLAGAQETQYF,TGTGCCAGCAGTCCCGGACTAGCGGGAGCCCAAGAGACCCAGTACTTC
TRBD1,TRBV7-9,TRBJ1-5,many,CASSNAGQGMSQPQHF,TGTGCCAGCAGCAATGCGGGACAGGGGATGAGTCAGCCCCAGCATTTT
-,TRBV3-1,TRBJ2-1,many,CASNRGGGPQFF,TGTGCCAGCAATAGGGGGGGTGGGCCGCAGTTCTTC
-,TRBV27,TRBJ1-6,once,CASSQGNNSPLHF,TGTGCCAGCAGTCAGGGAAACAATTCACCCCTCCACTTT
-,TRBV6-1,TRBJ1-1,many,CASTPDSTNTEAFF,TGTGCCAGCACCCCGGACAGCACAAACACTGAAGCTTTCTTT
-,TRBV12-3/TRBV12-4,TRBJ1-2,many,CASSFYLDGYTF,TGTGCCAGCAGTTTTTATTTGGATGGCTACACCTTC
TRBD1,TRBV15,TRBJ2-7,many,CATSRDRPGGSYEQYF,TGTGCCACCAGCAGAGATCGGCCAGGGGGCTCCTACGAGCAGTACTTC
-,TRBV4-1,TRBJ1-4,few,CASSFQNVNEKLFF,TGCGCCAGCAGCTTTCAGAACGTAAATGAAAAACTGTTTTTT
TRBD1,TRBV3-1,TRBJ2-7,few,CASSQKGAGEQYF,TGTGCCAGCAGCCAGAAGGGGGCGGGCGAGCAGTACTTC
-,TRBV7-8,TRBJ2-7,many,CASSFPGSWQYF,TGTGCCAGCAGCTTTCCTGGGAGCTGGCAGTACTTC